These 2 T cell receptor beta chains were sequenced from one sample in a study of response to subunit inactivated influenza vaccine. TCRdb recomputed calls from the RT-PCR reads with MiXCR, one row per CDR3 protein. The table shows about 160,000 distinct CDR3 sequences, with around 9.9% occurring only once. Sequencing was performed on non-naive T cells sorted from PBMCs, taken roughly 6 weeks after vaccination. The source of these receptors is a man between 45 and 60 years old who received an inactivated influenza vaccine.

This chain uses TRBV18 with TRBJ2-7; D gene unclear. This CDR3 has 14 amino acids. In germline, CDR1 is KGHSH, CDR2 LQKENI. Trimming cost V 2 bases and J 0 bases, with 8 bases left between them. The CDR3 loop is CASSPLKSSYEQYF. The CDR3 coding sequence is TGTGCCAGCTCACCATTAAAGAGCTCCTACGAGCAGTACTTC.

There are many counts of this clonotype. J is TRBJ1-1 and V is TRBV18; possibly TRBD1 for D (5 bases). Germline V CDR1 and CDR2: KGHSH, LQKENI. The V end was cut by 5 bases, the J end by 2 bases, with 12 bases between. The CDR3 runs to 14 residues. CDR3 in DNA: TGTGCCAGCTCAGAACAGGCGTCTAACACTGAAGCTTTCTTT. Residues: CASSEQASNTEAFF.